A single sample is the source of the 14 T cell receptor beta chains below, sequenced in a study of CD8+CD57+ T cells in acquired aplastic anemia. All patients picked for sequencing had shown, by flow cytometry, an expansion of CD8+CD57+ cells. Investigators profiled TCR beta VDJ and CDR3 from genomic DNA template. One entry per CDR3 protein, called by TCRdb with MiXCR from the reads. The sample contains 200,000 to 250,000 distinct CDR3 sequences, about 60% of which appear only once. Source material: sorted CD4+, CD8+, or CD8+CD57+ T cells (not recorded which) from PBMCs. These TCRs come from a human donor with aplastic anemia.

The CDR3 sequence is CASSQVTGASTDTQYF. In nucleotides, the CDR3 is TGTGCCAGCAGCCAAGTGACGGGCGCCAGCACAGATACGCAGTATTTT. This rearrangement joins TRBV9 to TRBJ2-3; D is uncertain. The ends were cut back, 4 bases at V and 0 bases at J, with 15 bases in the middle. Germline CDR1 SGDLS, CDR2 YYNGEE. The CDR3 has 16 residues. The full variable domain, its missing parts supplied by reference TRBV9 and TRBJ2-3, is DSGVTQTPKHLITATGQRVTLRCSPRSGDLSVYWYQQSLDQGLQFLIQYYNGEERAKGNILERFSAQQFPDLHSELNLSSLELGDSALYFCASSQVTGASTDTQYFGPGTRLTVL.

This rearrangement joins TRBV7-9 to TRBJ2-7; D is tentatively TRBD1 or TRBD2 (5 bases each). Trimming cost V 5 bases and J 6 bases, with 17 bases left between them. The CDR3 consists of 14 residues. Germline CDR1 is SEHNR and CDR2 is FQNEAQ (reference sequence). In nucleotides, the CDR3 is TGTGCCAGCAGCCCCTCCGGGACCGCCGCCGAGCAGTACTTC. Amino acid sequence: CASSPSGTAAEQYF.

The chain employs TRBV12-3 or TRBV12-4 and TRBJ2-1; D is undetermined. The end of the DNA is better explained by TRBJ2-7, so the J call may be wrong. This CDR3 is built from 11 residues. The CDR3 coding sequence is TGTGCCAGCAGTTTGACGTGGGAGCAGTACTTC. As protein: CASSLTWEQYF.

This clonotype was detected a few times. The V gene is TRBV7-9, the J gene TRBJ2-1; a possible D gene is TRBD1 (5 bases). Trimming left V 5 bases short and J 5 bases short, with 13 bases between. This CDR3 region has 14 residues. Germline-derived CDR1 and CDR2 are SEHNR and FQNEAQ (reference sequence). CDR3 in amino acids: CASSQFMTDNEQFF. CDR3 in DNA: TGTGCCAGCAGCCAATTCATGACAGACAATGAGCAGTTCTTC. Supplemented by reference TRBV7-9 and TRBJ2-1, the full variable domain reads DTGVSQNPRHKITKRGQNVTFRCDPISEHNRLYWYRQTLGQGPEFLTYFQNEAQLEKSRLLSDRFSAERPKGSFSTLEIQRTEQGDSAMYLCASSQFMTDNEQFFGPGTRLTVL.

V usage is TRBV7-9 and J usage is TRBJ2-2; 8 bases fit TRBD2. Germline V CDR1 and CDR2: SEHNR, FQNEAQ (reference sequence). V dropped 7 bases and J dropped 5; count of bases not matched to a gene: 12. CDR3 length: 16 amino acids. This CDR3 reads CASTPSSSGGTGELFF. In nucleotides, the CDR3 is TGTGCCAGCACCCCCTCGTCCTCGGGGGGGACCGGGGAGCTGTTTTTT.

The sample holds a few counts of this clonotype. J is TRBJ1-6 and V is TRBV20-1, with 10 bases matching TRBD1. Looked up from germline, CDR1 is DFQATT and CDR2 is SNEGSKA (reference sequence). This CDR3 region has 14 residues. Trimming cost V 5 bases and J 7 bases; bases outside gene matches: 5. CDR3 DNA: TGCAGTGCTGACCGGGACAGGGGAAATTCACCCCTCCACTTT. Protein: CSADRDRGNSPLHF.

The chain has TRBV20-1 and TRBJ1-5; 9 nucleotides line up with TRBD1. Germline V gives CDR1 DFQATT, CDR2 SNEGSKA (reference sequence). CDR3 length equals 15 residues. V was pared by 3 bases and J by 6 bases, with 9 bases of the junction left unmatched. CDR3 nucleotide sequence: TGCAGTGCTAGCCGGGAGGGGACAGGGAGTCAGCCCCAGCATTTT. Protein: CSASREGTGSQPQHF.

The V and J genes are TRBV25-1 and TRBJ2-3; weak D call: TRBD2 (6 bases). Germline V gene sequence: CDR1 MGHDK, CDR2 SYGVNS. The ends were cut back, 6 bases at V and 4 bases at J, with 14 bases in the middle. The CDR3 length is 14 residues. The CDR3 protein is CASRGLGLADTQYF. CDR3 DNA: TGTGCCAGCAGGGGGTTGGGACTCGCAGATACGCAGTATTTT.

The CDR3 protein is CAPLTLHF. Written as DNA, the CDR3 is TGTGCCCCCCTAACCCTCCACTTT. The chain links TRBV24-1 to TRBJ1-6; D call uncertain. Trimming left V 12 bases short and J 14 bases short, with 7 bases between. In germline, CDR1 is KGHDR, CDR2 SFDVKD. This CDR3 has 8 amino acids.

This chain's CDR3 is CASSIDPEGYTF. The CDR3 DNA reads TGTGCCAGTAGTATAGACCCAGAGGGCTACACCTTC. The chain employs TRBV19 and TRBJ1-2, with D unclear. Germline values: CDR1 LNHDA, CDR2 SQIVND (reference sequence). Trimming took 0 bases from V and 8 from J, leaving 7 bases between them. There are 12 residues in the CDR3.

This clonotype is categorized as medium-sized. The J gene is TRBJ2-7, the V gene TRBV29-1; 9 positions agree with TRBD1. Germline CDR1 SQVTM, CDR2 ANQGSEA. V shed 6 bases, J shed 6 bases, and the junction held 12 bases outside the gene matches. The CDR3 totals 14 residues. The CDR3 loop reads CSVDPGQGGLEQYF. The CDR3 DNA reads TGCAGCGTCGACCCGGGACAGGGAGGCCTCGAGCAGTACTTC.

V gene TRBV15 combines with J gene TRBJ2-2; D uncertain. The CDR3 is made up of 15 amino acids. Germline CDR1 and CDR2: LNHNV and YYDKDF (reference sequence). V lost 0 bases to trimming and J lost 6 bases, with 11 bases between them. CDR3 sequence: CATSRDRAGPGELFF. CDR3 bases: TGTGCCACCAGCAGAGATCGTGCAGGCCCCGGGGAGCTGTTTTTT.

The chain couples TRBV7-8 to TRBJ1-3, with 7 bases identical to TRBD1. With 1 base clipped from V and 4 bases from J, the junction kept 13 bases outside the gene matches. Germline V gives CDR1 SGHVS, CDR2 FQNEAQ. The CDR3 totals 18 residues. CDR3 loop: CASSLVVGGPAQGNTIYF. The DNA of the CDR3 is TGTGCCAGCAGCTTAGTGGTAGGGGGCCCGGCACAGGGAAACACCATATATTTT.

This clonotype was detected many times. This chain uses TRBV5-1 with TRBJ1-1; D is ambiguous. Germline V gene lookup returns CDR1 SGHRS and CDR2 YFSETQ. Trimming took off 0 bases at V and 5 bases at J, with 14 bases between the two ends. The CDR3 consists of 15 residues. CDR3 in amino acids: CASSLAGHRRTEAFF. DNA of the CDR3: TGCGCCAGCAGCTTGGCAGGTCACCGACGGACTGAAGCTTTCTTT.